This T cell receptor (beta chain) was recovered during a study of T cell repertoires in cytomegalovirus infection. For the study at large: CMV infection together with matching HLA type was indicated by public TCR beta signatures.

TCRdb itself ran the reads through MiXCR, one entry per CDR3 protein. This repertoire shows about 130,000 distinct CDR3 sequences, roughly 25% found once; its top ten account for 34%. V lost 7 bases, J lost 8 bases, and 10 bases stayed unmatched. The CDR3 contains 14 residues. From germline, CDR1 is SGHTA and CDR2 FQGNSA. About this clonotype itself: Its target is not known.

This receptor was obtained from a human donor in good health (CMV status not recorded). Some clones in this sample may be carry-over from other donors' samples. V is TRBV7-2 and J is TRBJ1-5; 8 bases match TRBD1. The sample taken for sequencing was PBMCs, sequenced either directly or after in vitro stimulation (not recorded which). The CDR3 loop reads CASTGTGFSEPQHF. In DNA form, the CDR3 reads TGTGCCAGCACCGGGACAGGTTTTTCGGAGCCCCAGCATTTT.